Included here is one T cell receptor beta chain sequence, with context. The sample originates from a study of Graves' ophthalmopathy and Graves' hyperthyroidism. The overall study: Being free of ophthalmopathy for 18 months of follow-up defined stable hyperthyroidism.

Amplification from RNA transcripts yielded the TCR beta CDR3 regions. Following a first-round RT-PCR that used HTBI primers, a second-round multiplex PCR was carried out. Each CDR3 protein is one row after TCRdb ran MiXCR on the multiplex PCR reads. This sample yields roughly 1.1 million distinct CDR3 sequences, of which less than 45% are seen a single time; over 8.5% belongs to the top ten. This TCR was recovered from an adult man with Graves' hyperthyroidism. The specimen sequenced was peripheral blood or thyroid tissue (not recorded which).

Written as DNA, the CDR3 is TGCGCCAGCAGCTCACCGACGGACAGGGGAAAAGAAAAACTGTTTTTT. This codes for CASSSPTDRGKEKLFF. The V and J genes are TRBV5-1 and TRBJ1-4; 9 bases line up with TRBD1. V was pared by 3 bases and J by 8 bases, with 11 bases of the junction left unmatched. The germline V gene has CDR1 SGHRS and CDR2 YFSETQ. CDR3 length: 16 amino acids.